The source of this T cell receptor beta chain is a study of CD8 T cells in acute hepatitis C reinfection. Study findings and constraints: Preferential TRBV04 and TRBV06 usage appeared in all groups and was not explained by the naive pool.

The CDR3 consists of 17 residues. Germline V gene lookup returns CDR1 SGHDN and CDR2 FVKESK. Trimming took 0 bases from V and 4 from J, leaving 18 bases between them. Profiling relied on immunoSEQ multiplex PCR, and the TCRdb table lists in-frame clones only, not all of them. In the table there are around 150 clones, more than 70% of which are singletons. Time point meaning: at least 347 days after estimated infection, following spontaneous clearance. Sequencing of hepatitis C virus-specific cells was done ex vivo rather than after in vitro expansion. The V and J genes are TRBV14 and TRBJ2-5; D is possibly TRBD2 (6 bases). The receptor's source is a woman in her late teens or twenties who spontaneously cleared hepatitis C infection. Sequenced here: HCV NS3-1073 tetramer-sorted CD8+ T cells from PBMCs, sampled at follow-up. CDR3 residues: CASSQDLSWGGGETQYF. The CDR3 coding sequence is TGTGCCAGCAGCCAAGATCTTAGTTGGGGAGGCGGAGAGACCCAGTACTTC.